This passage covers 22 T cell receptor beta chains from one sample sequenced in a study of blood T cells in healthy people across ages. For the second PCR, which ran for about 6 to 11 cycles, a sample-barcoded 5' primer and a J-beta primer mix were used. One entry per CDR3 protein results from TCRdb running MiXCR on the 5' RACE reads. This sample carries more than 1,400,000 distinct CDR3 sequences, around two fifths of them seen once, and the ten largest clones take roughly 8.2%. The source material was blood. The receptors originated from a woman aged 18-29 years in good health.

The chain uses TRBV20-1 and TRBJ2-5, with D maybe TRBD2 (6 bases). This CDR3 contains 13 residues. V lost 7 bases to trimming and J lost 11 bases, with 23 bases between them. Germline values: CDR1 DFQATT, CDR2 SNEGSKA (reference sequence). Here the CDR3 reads CSGASGLLKEQYF. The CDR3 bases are TGCAGTGGAGCAAGCGGGCTGCTTAAGGAGCAGTACTTC.

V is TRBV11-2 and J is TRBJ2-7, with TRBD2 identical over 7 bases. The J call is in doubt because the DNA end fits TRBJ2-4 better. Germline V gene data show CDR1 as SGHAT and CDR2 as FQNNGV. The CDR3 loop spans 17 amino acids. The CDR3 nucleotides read TGTGCCAGCAGCTTAGACGGCGGGAGCACAGCCAAAAACATTCAGTACTTC. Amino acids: CASSLDGGSTAKNIQYF.

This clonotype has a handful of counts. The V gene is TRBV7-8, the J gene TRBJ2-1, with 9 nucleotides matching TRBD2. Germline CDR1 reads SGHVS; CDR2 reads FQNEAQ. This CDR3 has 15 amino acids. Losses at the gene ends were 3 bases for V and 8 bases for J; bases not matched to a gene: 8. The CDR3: CASSFRLAGKDEQFF. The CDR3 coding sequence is TGTGCCAGCAGCTTTAGGCTAGCGGGAAAGGATGAGCAGTTCTTC.

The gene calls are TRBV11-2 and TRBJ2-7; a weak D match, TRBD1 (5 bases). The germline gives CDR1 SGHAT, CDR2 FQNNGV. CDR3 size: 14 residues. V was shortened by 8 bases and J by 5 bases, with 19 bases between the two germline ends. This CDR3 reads CASALTAPDHEQYF. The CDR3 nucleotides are TGTGCCAGCGCACTGACAGCCCCGGACCACGAGCAGTACTTC.

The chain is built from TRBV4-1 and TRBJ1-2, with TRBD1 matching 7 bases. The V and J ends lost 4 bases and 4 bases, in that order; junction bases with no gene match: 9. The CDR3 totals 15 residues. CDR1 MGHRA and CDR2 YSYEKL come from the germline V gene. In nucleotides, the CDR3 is TGCGCCAGCAGCCCGCAGAAGGGGGCCGCCTATGGCTACACCTTC. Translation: CASSPQKGAAYGYTF.

The CDR3 DNA reads TGTGCCAGCAGCTTAGGGGACCACTACTATGGCTACACCTTC. It codes for CASSLGDHYYGYTF. This chain links TRBV11-2 with TRBJ1-2; TRBD1 might be the D (5 bases). The CDR3 has 14 residues. V was pared by 1 base and J by 3 bases, with 9 bases between. Germline V gives CDR1 SGHAT, CDR2 FQNNGV.

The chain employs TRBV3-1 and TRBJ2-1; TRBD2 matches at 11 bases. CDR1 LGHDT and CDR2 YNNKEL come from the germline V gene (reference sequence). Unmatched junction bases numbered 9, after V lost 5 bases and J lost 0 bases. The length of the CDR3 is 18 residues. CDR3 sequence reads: CASSAGLAAGSSYNEQFF. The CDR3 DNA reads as TGTGCCAGCAGCGCGGGACTAGCGGCAGGAAGCTCCTACAATGAGCAGTTCTTC.

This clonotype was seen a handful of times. CDR3 DNA: TGTGCCAGCAGCTTAGGGAGCGTGATCTACGAGCAGTACTTC. It translates to CASSLGSVIYEQYF. The gene calls are TRBV11-2 and TRBJ2-7; D is uncertain. The germline gives CDR1 SGHAT, CDR2 FQNNGV. V was shortened by 1 base and J by 3 bases, with 10 bases between the two germline ends. The CDR3 extends over 14 amino acids.

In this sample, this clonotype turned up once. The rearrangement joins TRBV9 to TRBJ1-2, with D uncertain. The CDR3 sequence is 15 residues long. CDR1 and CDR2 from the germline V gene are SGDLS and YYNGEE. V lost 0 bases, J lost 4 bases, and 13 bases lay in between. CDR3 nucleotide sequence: TGTGCCAGCAGCGTAGACGAGGGTGAACCCTATGGCTACACCTTC. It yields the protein CASSVDEGEPYGYTF.

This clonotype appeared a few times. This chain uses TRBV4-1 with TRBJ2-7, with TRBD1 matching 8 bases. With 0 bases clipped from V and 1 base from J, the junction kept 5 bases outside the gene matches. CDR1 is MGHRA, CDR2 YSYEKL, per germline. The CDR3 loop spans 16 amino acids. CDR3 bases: TGCGCCAGCAGCCAAGATGGGACAGGCCGGTCCTACGAGCAGTACTTC. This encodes CASSQDGTGRSYEQYF.

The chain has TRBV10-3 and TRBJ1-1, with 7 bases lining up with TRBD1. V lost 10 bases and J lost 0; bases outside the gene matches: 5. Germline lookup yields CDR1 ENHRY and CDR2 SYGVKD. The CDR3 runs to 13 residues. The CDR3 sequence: CATLTGLNTEAFF. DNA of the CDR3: TGTGCCACCCTGACAGGGCTGAACACTGAAGCTTTCTTT.

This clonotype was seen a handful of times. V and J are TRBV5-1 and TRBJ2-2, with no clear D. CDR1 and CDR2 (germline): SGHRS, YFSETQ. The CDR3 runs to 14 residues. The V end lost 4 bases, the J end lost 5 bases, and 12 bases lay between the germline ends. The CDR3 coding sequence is TGCGCCAGCAGCAAGAGGCCGGAGACCGGGGAGCTGTTTTTT. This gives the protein CASSKRPETGELFF.

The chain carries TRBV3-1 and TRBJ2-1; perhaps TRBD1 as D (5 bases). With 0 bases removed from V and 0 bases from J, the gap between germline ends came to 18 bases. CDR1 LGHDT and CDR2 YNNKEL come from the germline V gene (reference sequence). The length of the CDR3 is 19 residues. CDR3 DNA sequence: TGTGCCAGCAGCCAAGAAGTGATCTCAGGGTTAAACTCCTACAATGAGCAGTTCTTC. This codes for CASSQEVISGLNSYNEQFF.

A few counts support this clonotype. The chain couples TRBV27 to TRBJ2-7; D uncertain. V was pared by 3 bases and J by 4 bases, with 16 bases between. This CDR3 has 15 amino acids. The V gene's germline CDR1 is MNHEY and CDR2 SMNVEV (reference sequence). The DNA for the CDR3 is TGTGCCAGCAGTTTCGGCCCCGGTTTGATTTACGAGCAGTACTTC. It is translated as CASSFGPGLIYEQYF.

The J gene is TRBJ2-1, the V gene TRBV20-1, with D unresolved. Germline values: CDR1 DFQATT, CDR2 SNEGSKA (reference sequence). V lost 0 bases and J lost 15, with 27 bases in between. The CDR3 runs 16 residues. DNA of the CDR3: TGCAGTGCTAGAGATGTGGCCAAGGATACCTACAATGGGCGGTTCTTC. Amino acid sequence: CSARDVAKDTYNGRFF.

CDR3 nucleotides: TGCAGTGCTAGGAGTGGGATAGCGGGTTCGAGCTCCTACGAGCAGTACTTC. Amino acids: CSARSGIAGSSSYEQYF. This chain uses TRBV20-1 with TRBJ2-7, with 7 positions matching TRBD2. CDR1 DFQATT and CDR2 SNEGSKA come from the germline V gene (reference sequence). Losses at the gene ends were 3 bases for V and 0 bases for J; bases not matched to a gene: 14. The CDR3 extends over 17 amino acids.

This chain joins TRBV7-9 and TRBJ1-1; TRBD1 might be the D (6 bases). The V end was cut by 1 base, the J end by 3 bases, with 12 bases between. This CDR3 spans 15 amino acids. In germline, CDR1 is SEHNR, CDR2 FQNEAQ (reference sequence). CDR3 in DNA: TGTGCCAGCAGCTTAGGGGGGTCAGGGGACACTGAAGCTTTCTTT. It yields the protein CASSLGGSGDTEAFF.

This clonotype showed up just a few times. The CDR3 DNA sequence: TGCAGCACTCTTCGGGGAAGGGGAGAGAACACTGAAGCTTTCTTT. The encoded protein is CSTLRGRGENTEAFF. The rearrangement uses TRBV29-1 and TRBJ1-1, with D perhaps TRBD1 (5 bases). The germline V gene encodes CDR1 SQVTM and CDR2 ANQGSEA. The CDR3 is 15 residues long. The V end was cut by 8 bases, the J end by 1 base, with 20 bases between.

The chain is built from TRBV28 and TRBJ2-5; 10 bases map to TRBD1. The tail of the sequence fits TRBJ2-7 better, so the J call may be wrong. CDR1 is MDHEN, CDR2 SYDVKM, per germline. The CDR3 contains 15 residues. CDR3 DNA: TGTGCCAGCAGGAGGGACAGGGGATCTTCCCACGAGCAGTACTTC. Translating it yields CASRRDRGSSHEQYF.

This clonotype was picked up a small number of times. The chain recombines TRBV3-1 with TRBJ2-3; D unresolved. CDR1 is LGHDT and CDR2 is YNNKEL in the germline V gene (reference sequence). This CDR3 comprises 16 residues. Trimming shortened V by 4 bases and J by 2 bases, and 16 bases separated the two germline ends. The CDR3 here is CASSPMGWENTDTQYF. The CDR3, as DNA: TGTGCCAGCAGCCCCATGGGGTGGGAAAACACAGATACGCAGTATTTT.

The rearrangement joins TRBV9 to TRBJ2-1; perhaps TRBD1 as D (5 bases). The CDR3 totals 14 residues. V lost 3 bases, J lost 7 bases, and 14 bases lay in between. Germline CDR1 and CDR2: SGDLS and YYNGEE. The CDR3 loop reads CASSATQGRNEQFF. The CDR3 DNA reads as TGTGCCAGCAGCGCCACGCAGGGTCGAAATGAGCAGTTCTTC.

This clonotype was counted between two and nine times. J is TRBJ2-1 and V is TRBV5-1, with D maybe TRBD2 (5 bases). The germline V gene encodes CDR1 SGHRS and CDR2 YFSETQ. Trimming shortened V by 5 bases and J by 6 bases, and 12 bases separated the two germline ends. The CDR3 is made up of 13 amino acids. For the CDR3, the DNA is TGCGCCAGCAGATTAGCGAAAATCAATGAGCAGTTCTTC. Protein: CASRLAKINEQFF. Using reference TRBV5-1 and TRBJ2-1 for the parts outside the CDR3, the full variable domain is KAGVTQTPRYLIKTRGQQVTLSCSPISGHRSVSWYQQTPGQGLQFLFEYFSETQRNKGNFPGRFSGRQFSNSRSEMNVSTLELGDSALYLCASRLAKINEQFFGPGTRLTVL.